One sample yielded the 18 T cell receptor beta chains listed below, sequenced in a study of cytomegalovirus exposure and HLA in healthy donors. Researchers ran the PCR with 60 Vbeta and 13 Jbeta primers. This table comes from immunoSEQ multiplex PCR, and its TCRdb copy is limited to in-frame clones, with some not included. The data contain 100,000 or so clones, roughly 63% of them seen just once; the ten biggest clones take up around 6.6%. The material sequenced was PBMCs. These receptors originate from a woman aged 30 to 39 in good health and CMV-seronegative.

CDR3 DNA sequence: TGCGCCAGCAGCCCCGGGGGATTTACGAGCGAGCAGTACTTC. Translation gives CASSPGGFTSEQYF. The chain joins TRBV5-1 to TRBJ2-7; weak D call: TRBD2 (6 bases). The CDR3 covers 14 residues. Trimming left V 4 bases short and J 6 bases short, with 17 bases between. CDR1 SGHRS and CDR2 YFSETQ come from the germline V gene. Full variable domain (outside the CDR3, taken from reference TRBV5-1 and TRBJ2-7): KAGVTQTPRYLIKTRGQQVTLSCSPISGHRSVSWYQQTPGQGLQFLFEYFSETQRNKGNFPGRFSGRQFSNSRSEMNVSTLELGDSALYLCASSPGGFTSEQYFGPGTRLTVT.

This clone has a handful of counts. The chain joins TRBV7-2 to TRBJ1-2; D unclear. The germline V and J ends were trimmed by 1 base and 5 bases, with 8 bases remaining between them. CDR1 and CDR2 (germline): SGHTA, FQGNSA. There are 13 residues in the CDR3. The CDR3 sequence is CASSLDPGYGYTF. As DNA, the CDR3 is TGTGCCAGCAGCTTAGATCCGGGATATGGCTACACCTTC.

The chain combines TRBV5-1 with TRBJ2-6, with TRBD1 matching over 12 bases. The J segment lost 0 bases and the V segment lost 1 base, leaving 8 bases of the junction unmatched. CDR3 length equals 20 residues. The V gene's germline CDR1 is SGHRS and CDR2 YFSETQ. CDR3 DNA: TGCGCCAGCAGCTTGTTACCCGGGACAGGGGGCCTCTCTGGGGCCAACGTCCTGACTTTC. Protein sequence: CASSLLPGTGGLSGANVLTF.

V gene TRBV4-2 combines with J gene TRBJ2-7, with 7 bases that match TRBD1. The CDR3 is made up of 14 amino acids. Trimming removed 1 base from V and 3 bases from J; junction bases left unmatched: 3. The germline gives CDR1 LGHNA, CDR2 YNFKEQ. The CDR3 coding sequence is TGTGCCAGCAGCCAAGCACAGGGGAACTACGAGCAGTACTTC. Residues: CASSQAQGNYEQYF.

The sample holds a few counts of this clone. The rearrangement uses TRBV5-1 and TRBJ2-3, with 15 positions matching TRBD2. The CDR3 is made up of 15 amino acids. Germline-derived CDR1 and CDR2 are SGHRS and YFSETQ. The V gene end was trimmed by 5 bases and the J gene end by 6 bases; junction bases not matched to a gene: 4. The CDR3 reads CASRPGLAGGDTQYF. For the CDR3, the DNA is TGCGCCAGCAGGCCGGGACTAGCGGGAGGTGATACGCAGTATTTT.

The V and J genes are TRBV30 and TRBJ2-3, with 8 positions matching TRBD2. The CDR3 extends over 15 amino acids. With V trimmed by 0 bases and J by 1 base, 3 bases remained unmatched. Germline assignment: CDR1 GTSNPN and CDR2 SVGIG (reference sequence). The CDR3 here is CAWSVRAGGTDTQYF. CDR3 nucleotides: TGTGCCTGGAGTGTACGAGCGGGAGGCACAGATACGCAGTATTTT.

V gene TRBV27 combines with J gene TRBJ1-3, with D possibly matching TRBD1 (6 bases). There are 16 residues in the CDR3. Deletions cut 3 bases from V and 1 base from J, with 13 bases between. Germline V gene data show CDR1 as MNHEY and CDR2 as SMNVEV (reference sequence). The DNA for the CDR3 is TGTGCCAGCAGTTTCAAACAGGGTAGATCTGGAAACACCATATATTTT. Its protein product is CASSFKQGRSGNTIYF.

This chain connects TRBV7-8 to TRBJ1-1; D remains unclear. CDR3 length: 13 amino acids. V gave up 2 bases and J gave up 1 base, with 5 bases separating them. CDR1 is SGHVS, CDR2 FQNEAQ, per germline. This CDR3 is CASSLRGNTEAFF. DNA for the CDR3: TGTGCCAGCAGCTTACGGGGGAACACTGAAGCTTTCTTT.

The chain uses TRBV9 and TRBJ2-1, with D perhaps TRBD1 (6 bases). Germline V lookup: CDR1 SGDLS, CDR2 YYNGEE. This CDR3 has 14 residues. V dropped 3 bases and J dropped 6 bases, with 13 bases sitting between them. CDR3 amino acids: CASSAYTGSNEQFF. In DNA form, the CDR3 reads TGTGCCAGCAGCGCTTATACAGGGAGCAATGAGCAGTTCTTC.

The CDR3 sequence is CASSLDGLAIDTQYF. The DNA of the CDR3 is TGTGCCAGCAGCTTGGATGGACTAGCCATAGATACGCAGTATTTT. J is TRBJ2-3 and V is TRBV5-4; 8 positions agree with TRBD2. The germline CDR1 and CDR2 sequences are SGHNT and YYREEE (reference sequence). Trimming cost V 0 bases and J 5 bases; bases outside gene matches: 5. CDR3 length: 15 residues.

This chain connects TRBV5-1 to TRBJ2-3, with 11 bases matching TRBD2. CDR1 and CDR2 from the germline V gene are SGHRS and YFSETQ. This CDR3 spans 15 amino acids. With 5 bases clipped from V and 3 bases from J, the junction kept 5 bases outside the gene matches. CDR3: CASSTSGSRTDTQYF. In nucleotides, the CDR3 is TGCGCCAGCAGTACTAGCGGGAGTCGGACAGATACGCAGTATTTT.

V is TRBV4-1 and J is TRBJ2-3; TRBD2 matches at 12 bases. The V segment lost 4 bases and the J segment 4 bases; nucleotides outside the gene matches: 9. The CDR3 consists of 17 residues. The V gene's germline CDR1 is MGHRA and CDR2 YSYEKL. CDR3 DNA sequence: TGCGCCAGCAGCCGACCACTAGCGGGAGGTAGCGCAGATACGCAGTATTTT. It yields the protein CASSRPLAGGSADTQYF.

This clone is labeled medium-sized. The chain has TRBV6-5 and TRBJ1-3, with a possible D match to TRBD1 (6 bases). The V gene lost 2 bases and the J gene lost 4 bases, with 15 bases spanning the gap. The CDR3 spans 16 residues. The germline V gene encodes CDR1 MNHEY and CDR2 SVGAGI. CDR3 residues: CASSYTGQSPGNTIYF. CDR3 coding DNA: TGTGCCAGCAGTTACACCGGACAGTCACCGGGAAACACCATATATTTT.

The rearrangement uses TRBV10-1 and TRBJ1-2; maybe TRBD1 (5 bases). The V gene lost 3 bases and the J gene lost 4 bases, with 15 bases spanning the gap. CDR3 length equals 15 residues. Germline assignment: CDR1 WNHNN and CDR2 SYGVQD (reference sequence). The CDR3 here is CASSDRKGRIYGYTF. The CDR3 bases are TGCGCCAGCAGTGATAGAAAGGGGCGAATCTATGGCTACACCTTC.

The V and J genes are TRBV29-1 and TRBJ2-7, with TRBD2 matching over 8 bases. This CDR3 comprises 15 residues. The germline V gene encodes CDR1 SQVTM and CDR2 ANQGSEA. With V trimmed by 5 bases and J by 3 bases, 12 bases remained unmatched. The CDR3 coding sequence is TGCAGCGTTTCACTGGTCGAGCGGGGGTACTACGAGCAGTACTTC. Translation: CSVSLVERGYYEQYF.

The chain employs TRBV6-4 and TRBJ1-2; weak D call: TRBD1 (6 bases). V was pared by 0 bases and J by 2 bases, with 19 bases between. CDR3 length equals 18 residues. Germline V CDR1 and CDR2: MRHNA, SNTAGT. The CDR3 here is CASSDSIGRDTYNYGYTF. For the CDR3, the DNA is TGTGCCAGCAGTGACTCCATCGGCCGGGACACCTACAACTATGGCTACACCTTC.

V and J are TRBV5-1 and TRBJ2-2, with D unresolved. There are 15 residues in the CDR3. Germline CDR1 SGHRS, CDR2 YFSETQ. Trimming pared 0 bases from V and 2 bases from J, leaving 8 bases between. The CDR3 bases are TGCGCCAGCAGCTTGGGGGCTGATAACACCGGGGAGCTGTTTTTT. Amino acids: CASSLGADNTGELFF.

The gene calls are TRBV9 and TRBJ2-7; possibly TRBD2 for D (5 bases). The CDR3 has 14 amino acids. Trimming removed 0 bases from V and 2 bases from J, with 9 bases in between. Per germline, CDR1 SGDLS and CDR2 YYNGEE. CDR3: CASSVGGATYEQYF. DNA of the CDR3: TGTGCCAGCAGCGTAGGGGGAGCTACCTACGAGCAGTACTTC.